A single sample is the source of the 8 T cell receptor beta chains below, sequenced in a study of T cell responses to AZD1222 COVID-19 vaccine. The data were produced by immunoSEQ multiplex PCR, yet TCRdb's version contains in-frame clones alone and is incomplete. There are about 130,000 clones in the sample; around 90% occur only once, and about 4.1% lies in the top ten. Sequences were derived from peripheral blood, sampled on day 0 of MenACWY control vaccination. These receptors came from an adult in good health.

This clone was counted a single time. This chain links TRBV5-6 with TRBJ1-2, with TRBD1 as a possible D gene (6 bases). The CDR3 contains 17 residues. Trimming stripped 4 bases from V and 3 bases from J, with 22 bases between. Germline loops: CDR1 SGHDT, CDR2 YYEEEE. CDR3 sequence reads: CASSLGGRRNYYYGYTF. As DNA, the CDR3 is TGTGCCAGCAGCCTCGGGGGCCGGCGGAATTATTACTATGGCTACACCTTC.

Only a few counts were recorded for this clone. This chain joins TRBV3-1 (or the pseudogene TRBV3-2) and TRBJ1-1; perhaps TRBD1 as D (5 bases). The CDR3 has 16 amino acids. Trimming removed 0 bases from V and 1 base from J, with 12 bases in between. The germline gives CDR1 LGHDT, CDR2 YNNKEL (reference sequence). CDR3 DNA: TGTGCCAGCAGCCAAGATTTTTACAGGCCGAACACTGAAGCTTTCTTT. It codes for CASSQDFYRPNTEAFF.

This clone has a handful of counts. The rearrangement uses TRBV7-2 and TRBJ1-5; D may be TRBD1 (5 bases). This CDR3 spans 16 amino acids. Trimming cost V 0 bases and J 0 bases, with 9 bases left between them. CDR1 is SGHTA, CDR2 FQGNSA, per germline. CDR3 residues: CASSLARDYSNQPQHF. CDR3 DNA sequence: TGTGCCAGCAGCTTAGCCAGGGATTATAGCAATCAGCCCCAGCATTTT.

The rearrangement links TRBV27 to TRBJ2-7; 10 nucleotides line up with TRBD1. The CDR3 runs to 15 residues. V trimming: 4 bases; J trimming: 2 bases; junction bases outside the gene matches: 5. The germline V gene has CDR1 MNHEY and CDR2 SMNVEV (reference sequence). CDR3 DNA: TGTGCCAGCAGTTGGGGACAGGGGATTACCTACGAGCAGTACTTC. It translates to CASSWGQGITYEQYF.

Only a few counts were recorded for this clone. The chain uses TRBV18 and TRBJ2-2, with TRBD1 matching over 7 bases. CDR1 is KGHSH and CDR2 is LQKENI in the germline V gene. J gave up 0 bases and V 1 base, and 2 bases lay outside the gene matches. The CDR3 extends over 16 amino acids. The CDR3 reads CASSPQGAANTGELFF. CDR3 nucleotide sequence: TGTGCCAGCTCACCACAGGGGGCTGCGAACACCGGGGAGCTGTTTTTT. Based on the CDR3 plus reference TRBV18 and TRBJ2-2, the full variable domain is NAGVMQNPRHLVRRRGQEARLRCSPMKGHSHVYWYRQLPEEGLKFMVYLQKENIIDESGMPKERFSAEFPKEGPSILRIQQVVRGDSAAYFCASSPQGAANTGELFFGEGSRLTVL.

V and J are TRBV5-5 and TRBJ1-3, with a tentative D call TRBD1 (6 bases). There are 14 residues in the CDR3. The germline CDR1 and CDR2 sequences are SGHKS and YYEKEE (reference sequence). V lost 4 bases and J lost 0, with 8 bases in between. The chain's CDR3 is CASSPDSSGNTIYF. The CDR3 nucleotides are TGTGCCAGCAGCCCGGACAGCTCTGGAAACACCATATATTTT.

The chain links TRBV28 to TRBJ2-1; 9 bases are a match to TRBD2. This CDR3 spans 14 amino acids. In germline, CDR1 is MDHEN, CDR2 SYDVKM. The V and J ends lost 8 bases and 4 bases, in that order; junction bases with no gene match: 6. The CDR3 DNA is TGTGCCAGCCTAACTAGCGGGCAATACAATGAGCAGTTCTTC. Translating it yields CASLTSGQYNEQFF. The variable domain in full, completed from reference TRBV28 and TRBJ2-1, reads DVKVTQSSRYLVKRTGEKVFLECVQDMDHENMFWYRQDPGLGLRLIYFSYDVKMKEKGDIPEGYSVSREKKERFSLILESASTNQTSMYLCASLTSGQYNEQFFGPGTRLTVL.

The CDR3 bases are TGTGCCAGCAGCCTAAGGGACCTACCAGCAACCTCTGGAAACACCATATATTTT. As protein: CASSLRDLPATSGNTIYF. The J gene is TRBJ1-3, the V gene TRBV7-6; possible D gene TRBD1, 5 bases. Trimming pared 5 bases from V and 0 bases from J, leaving 20 bases between. The CDR3 covers 18 residues. Germline V gives CDR1 SGHVS, CDR2 FNYEAQ. The variable domain in full, with the rest retrieved from reference TRBV7-6 and TRBJ1-3, is GAGVSQSPRYKVTKRGQDVALRCDPISGHVSLYWYRQALGQGPEFLTYFNYEAQQDKSGLPNDRFSAERPEGSISTLTIQRTEQRDSAMYRCASSLRDLPATSGNTIYFGEGSWLTVV.